This T cell receptor (beta chain) is drawn from a study of technical replicates of blood from a handful of donors. With 4 bases removed from V and 8 bases from J, the gap between germline ends came to 11 bases. Germline V gene sequence: CDR1 SEHNR, CDR2 FQNEAQ (reference sequence). The CDR3 has 12 residues. Using immunoSEQ multiplex PCR, the repertoire was profiled, and TCRdb retains in-frame clones only, with some absent. Of 70,000 to 85,000 clones in the sample, roughly 97% are singletons; the top ten hold 0.18%. Sequenced sample: T cells isolated from PBMCs. The sequence was collected from a human donor in good health. The genes are TRBV7-9 and TRBJ1-1; D remains ambiguous. This chain's CDR3 is CASSSNSVEAFF. DNA for the CDR3: TGTGCCAGCAGCTCAAATTCAGTAGAAGCTTTCTTT. The full variable domain, in which reference TRBV7-9 and TRBJ1-1 provide the parts outside the CDR3, is DTGVSQNPRHKITKRGQNVTFRCDPISEHNRLYWYRQTLGQGPEFLTYFQNEAQLEKSRLLSDRFSAERPKGSFSTLEIQRTEQGDSAMYLCASSSNSVEAFFGQGTRLTVV.